One sample yielded the 3 T cell receptor beta chains listed below, sequenced in a study of T cells after yellow fever vaccination. TCRdb reprocessed the 5' RACE reads with MiXCR, giving one entry per CDR3 protein. The table includes 400,000 or so distinct CDR3 sequences, about 6.2% detected once. Specimen: PBMCs, collected 5 days after the yellow fever booster vaccination. Every receptor here comes from a man aged 25-45 years who received the YFV17D yellow fever vaccine.

The chain couples TRBV7-9 to TRBJ2-1, with 8 bases fitting TRBD2. The V segment lost 2 bases and the J segment 6 bases; nucleotides outside the gene matches: 9. This CDR3 has 16 residues. Germline V gives CDR1 SEHNR, CDR2 FQNEAQ (reference sequence). This CDR3 is CASSLRAGGTVNEQFF. In DNA, the CDR3 is TGTGCCAGCAGCTTAAGGGCGGGAGGTACGGTCAATGAGCAGTTCTTC. Full variable domain (outside the CDR3, taken from reference TRBV7-9 and TRBJ2-1): DTGVSQNPRHKITKRGQNVTFRCDPISEHNRLYWYRQTLGQGPEFLTYFQNEAQLEKSRLLSDRFSAERPKGSFSTLEIQRTEQGDSAMYLCASSLRAGGTVNEQFFGPGTRLTVL.

This clonotype was seen many times. The V and J genes are TRBV7-9 and TRBJ2-7; TRBD1 matches 9 bases. The CDR3 consists of 17 residues. Germline CDR1 is SEHNR and CDR2 is FQNEAQ (reference sequence). The V and J ends lost 0 bases and 3 bases, in that order; junction bases with no gene match: 9. The chain's CDR3 is CASSLAPKGTGFYEQYF. Written as DNA, the CDR3 is TGTGCCAGCAGCTTAGCCCCTAAAGGGACAGGGTTCTACGAGCAGTACTTC.

Many counts were recorded for this clonotype. The chain links TRBV24-1 to TRBJ1-2; 11 positions agree with TRBD1. The germline CDR1 and CDR2 sequences are KGHDR and SFDVKD. With 4 bases clipped from V and 6 bases from J, the junction kept 9 bases outside the gene matches. This CDR3 has 16 amino acids. CDR3 protein: CATSESDGTGGDGYTF. CDR3 sequence (DNA): TGTGCCACCAGTGAGTCCGACGGGACAGGGGGTGATGGCTACACCTTC.